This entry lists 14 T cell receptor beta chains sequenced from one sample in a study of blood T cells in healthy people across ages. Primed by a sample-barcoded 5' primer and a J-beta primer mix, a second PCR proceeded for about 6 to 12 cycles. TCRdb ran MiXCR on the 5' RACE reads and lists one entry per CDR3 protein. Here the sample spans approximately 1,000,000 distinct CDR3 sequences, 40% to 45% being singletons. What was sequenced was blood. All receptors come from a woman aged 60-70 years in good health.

DNA of the CDR3: TGCAGTGCTGACGGGACAGGGATCTCTGGGGCCAACGTCCTGACTTTC. This sequence encodes CSADGTGISGANVLTF. V usage is TRBV20-1 and J usage is TRBJ2-6; 9 bases agree with TRBD1. From germline, CDR1 is DFQATT and CDR2 SNEGSKA (reference sequence). Trimming took 5 bases from V and 0 from J; bases not matched to a gene: 5. The CDR3 spans 16 residues.

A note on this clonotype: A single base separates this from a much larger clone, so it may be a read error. CDR3 amino acids: CASSEDQSSEQYF. DNA for the CDR3: TGCGCCAGCAGTGAGGATCAATCCTCCGAGCAGTACTTC. The gene calls are TRBV10-2 and TRBJ2-7; D unclear. The CDR3 totals 13 residues. The germline V gene encodes CDR1 WSHSY and CDR2 SAAADI.

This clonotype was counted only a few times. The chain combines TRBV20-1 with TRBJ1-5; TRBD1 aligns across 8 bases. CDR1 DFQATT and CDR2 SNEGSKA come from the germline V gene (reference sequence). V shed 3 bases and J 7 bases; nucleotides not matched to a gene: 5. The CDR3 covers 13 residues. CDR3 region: CSARPGGTQPQHF. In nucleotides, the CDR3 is TGCAGTGCTAGGCCAGGGGGCACGCAGCCCCAGCATTTT.

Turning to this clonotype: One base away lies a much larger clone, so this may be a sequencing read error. The CDR3 spells CAGSLGPASYNEQFF. CDR3 in DNA: TGTGCCGGCAGCTTAGGGCCAGCCTCCTACAATGAGCAGTTCTTC. This chain joins TRBV7-6 and TRBJ2-1; D gene unclear. The length of the CDR3 is 15 residues. Germline loops: CDR1 SGHVS, CDR2 FNYEAQ. The full variable domain, with the rest looked up from reference TRBV7-6 and TRBJ2-1, is GAGVSQSPRYKVTKRGQDVALRCDPISGHVSLYWYRQALGQGPEFLTYFNYEAQQDKSGLPNDRFSAERPEGSISTLTIQRTEQRDSAMYRCAGSLGPASYNEQFFGPGTRLTVL.

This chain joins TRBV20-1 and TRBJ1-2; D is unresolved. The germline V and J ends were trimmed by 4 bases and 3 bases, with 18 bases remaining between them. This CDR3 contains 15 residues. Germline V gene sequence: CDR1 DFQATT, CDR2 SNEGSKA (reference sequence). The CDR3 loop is CSAIPMEGLYYGYTF. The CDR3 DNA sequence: TGCAGTGCTATTCCGATGGAGGGATTATACTATGGCTACACCTTC.

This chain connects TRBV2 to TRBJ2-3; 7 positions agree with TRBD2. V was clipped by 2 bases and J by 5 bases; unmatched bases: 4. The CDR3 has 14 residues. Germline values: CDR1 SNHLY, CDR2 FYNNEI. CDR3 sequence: CASSESERGDTQYF. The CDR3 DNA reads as TGTGCCAGCAGTGAATCCGAGCGGGGAGATACGCAGTATTTT.

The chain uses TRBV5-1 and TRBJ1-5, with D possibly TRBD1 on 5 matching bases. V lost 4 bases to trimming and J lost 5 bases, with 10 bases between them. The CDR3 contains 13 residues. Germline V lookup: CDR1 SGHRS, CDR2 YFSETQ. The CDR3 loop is CASSRDGDQPQHF. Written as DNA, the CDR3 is TGCGCCAGCAGCCGGGACGGCGATCAGCCCCAGCATTTT.

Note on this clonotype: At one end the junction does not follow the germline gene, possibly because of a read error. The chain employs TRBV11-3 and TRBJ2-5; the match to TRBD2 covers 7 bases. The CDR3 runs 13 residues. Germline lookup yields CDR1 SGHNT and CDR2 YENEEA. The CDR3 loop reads CARSWGGGETQYF. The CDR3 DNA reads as TGTGCCCGCAGCTGGGGGGGAGGTGAGACCCAGTACTTC.

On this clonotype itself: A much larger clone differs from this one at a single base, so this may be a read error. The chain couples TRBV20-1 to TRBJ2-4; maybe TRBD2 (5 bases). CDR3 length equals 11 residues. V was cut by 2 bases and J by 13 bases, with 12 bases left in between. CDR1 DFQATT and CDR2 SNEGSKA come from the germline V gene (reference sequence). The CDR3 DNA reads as TGCAGTGCTAGATCGGAGGATGAGCAGTACTTC. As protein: CSARSEDEQYF.

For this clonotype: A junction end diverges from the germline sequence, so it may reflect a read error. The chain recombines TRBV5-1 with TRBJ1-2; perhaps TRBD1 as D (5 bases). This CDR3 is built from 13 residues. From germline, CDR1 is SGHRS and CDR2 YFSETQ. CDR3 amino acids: CGSSFDRNYGYTF. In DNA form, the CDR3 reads TGCGGCAGCAGCTTCGACAGAAACTATGGCTACACCTTC.

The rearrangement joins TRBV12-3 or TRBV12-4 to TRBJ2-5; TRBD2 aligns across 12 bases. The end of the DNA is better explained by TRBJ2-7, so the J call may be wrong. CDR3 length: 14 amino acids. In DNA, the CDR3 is TGTGCCACCGCACTAGCGGGGGGTTCCTACGAGCAGTACTTC. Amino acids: CATALAGGSYEQYF.

This CDR3 is CASRAGDREQYF. In DNA form, the CDR3 reads TGTGCCAGCAGGGCAGGGGATCGGGAGCAGTACTTC. The chain couples TRBV6-5 to TRBJ2-7, with D perhaps TRBD1 (6 bases). V dropped 6 bases and J dropped 7 bases, with 13 bases sitting between them. The germline gives CDR1 MNHEY, CDR2 SVGAGI. This CDR3 is 12 amino acids long.

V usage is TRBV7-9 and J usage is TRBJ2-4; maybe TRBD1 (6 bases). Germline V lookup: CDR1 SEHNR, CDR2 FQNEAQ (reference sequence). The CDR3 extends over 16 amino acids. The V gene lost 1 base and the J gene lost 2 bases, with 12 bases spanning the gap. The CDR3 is CASSLEAGAPKNIQYF. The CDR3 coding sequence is TGTGCCAGCAGCTTAGAGGCAGGGGCCCCCAAAAACATTCAGTACTTC. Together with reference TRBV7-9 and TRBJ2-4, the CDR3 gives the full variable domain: DTGVSQNPRHKITKRGQNVTFRCDPISEHNRLYWYRQTLGQGPEFLTYFQNEAQLEKSRLLSDRFSAERPKGSFSTLEIQRTEQGDSAMYLCASSLEAGAPKNIQYFGAGTRLSVL.

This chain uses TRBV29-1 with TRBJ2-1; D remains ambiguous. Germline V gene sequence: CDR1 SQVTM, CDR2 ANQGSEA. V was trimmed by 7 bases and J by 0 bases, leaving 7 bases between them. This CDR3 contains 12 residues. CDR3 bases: TGCAGCGACGCCAGCTCCTACAATGAGCAGTTCTTC. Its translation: CSDASSYNEQFF.